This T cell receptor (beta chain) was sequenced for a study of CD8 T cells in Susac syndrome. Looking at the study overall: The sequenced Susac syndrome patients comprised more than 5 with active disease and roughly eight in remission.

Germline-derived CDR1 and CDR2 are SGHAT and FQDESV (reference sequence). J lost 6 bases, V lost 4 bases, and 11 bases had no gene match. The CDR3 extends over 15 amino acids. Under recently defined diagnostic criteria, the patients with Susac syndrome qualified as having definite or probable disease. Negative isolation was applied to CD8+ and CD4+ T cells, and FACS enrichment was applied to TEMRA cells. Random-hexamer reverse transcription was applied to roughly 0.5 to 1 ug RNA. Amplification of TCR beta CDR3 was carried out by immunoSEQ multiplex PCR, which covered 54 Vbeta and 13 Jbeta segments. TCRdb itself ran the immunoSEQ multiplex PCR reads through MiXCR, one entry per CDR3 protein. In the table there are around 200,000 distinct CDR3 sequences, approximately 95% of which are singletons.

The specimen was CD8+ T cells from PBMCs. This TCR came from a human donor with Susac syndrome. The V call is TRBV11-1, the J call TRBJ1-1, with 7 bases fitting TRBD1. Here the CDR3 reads CASSSPQGELAEAFF. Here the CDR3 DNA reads TGTGCCAGCAGCTCCCCGCAGGGGGAGTTAGCTGAAGCTTTCTTT.